The rows below give T cell receptor beta chains drawn from one sample of a study of T cells in Graves' hyperthyroidism and ophthalmopathy. TCRdb recomputed calls from the multiplex PCR reads with MiXCR, one row per CDR3 protein. The sample consists of roughly 500,000 distinct CDR3 sequences, around 45% of them appearing once. Sequencing was carried out using peripheral blood or thyroid tissue (not recorded which). Receptor source: an adult woman with Graves' disease, either hyperthyroidism or ophthalmopathy (not recorded which). CDR3s include the opening cysteine and the closing phenylalanine or tryptophan. Rows may omit the clone size; those that give it use once, few, many or a size class.

clone size	V gene	CDR3 protein
many	TRBV7-3	CASSLLGRANTGELFF
.	TRBV20-1	CSATEDRGSYTF
many	TRBV7-2	CASSPLSRLAETQYF
.	TRBV7-2	CASSPPGEGEKLFF
few	TRBV29-1	CSVEAQGEDGYTF
.	TRBV10-3	CAISKERDSQETQYF
.	TRBV7-8	CASRLRTLTNNYGYTF
.	TRBV12-3/TRBV12-4	CASSYRGARGYTF
.	TRBV24-1	CATSDLKGSNQPQHF
.	TRBV20-1	CSASSGMNTGELFF
.	TRBV7-2	CASSTQGTSEQYF
.	TRBV2	CASSEARDGGYTF
.	TRBV20-1	CSARTSGEVAGELSF
many	TRBV6-6	CASSSRTWKTQYF
many	TRBV7-9	CASSFGQGAGYGYTF
.	TRBV7-8	CASSLSDSTIYF
.	TRBV9	CASSVEGVPNQPQHF
many	TRBV14	CASSQAPGLAGGTITQETQYF
many	TRBV4-1	CASSQGPLSPGELFF
.	TRBV7-9	CASSLASPLHF
many	TRBV12-3/TRBV12-4	CASSLKEETQYF